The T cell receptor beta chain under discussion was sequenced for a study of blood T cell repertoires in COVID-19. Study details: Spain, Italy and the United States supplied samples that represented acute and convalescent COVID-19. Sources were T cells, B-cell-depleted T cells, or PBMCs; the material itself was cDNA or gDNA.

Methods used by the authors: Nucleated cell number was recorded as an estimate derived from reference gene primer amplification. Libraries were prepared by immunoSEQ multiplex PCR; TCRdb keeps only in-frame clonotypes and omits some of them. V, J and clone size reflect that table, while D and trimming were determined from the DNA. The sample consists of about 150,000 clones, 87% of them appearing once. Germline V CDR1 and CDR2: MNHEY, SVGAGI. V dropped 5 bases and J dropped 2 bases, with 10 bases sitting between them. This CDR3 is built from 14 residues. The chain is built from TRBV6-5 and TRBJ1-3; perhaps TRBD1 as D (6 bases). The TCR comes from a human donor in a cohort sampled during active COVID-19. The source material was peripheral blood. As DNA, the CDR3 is TGTGCCAGCAGTAGGGACATCACTGGAAACACCATATATTTT. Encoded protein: CASSRDITGNTIYF.